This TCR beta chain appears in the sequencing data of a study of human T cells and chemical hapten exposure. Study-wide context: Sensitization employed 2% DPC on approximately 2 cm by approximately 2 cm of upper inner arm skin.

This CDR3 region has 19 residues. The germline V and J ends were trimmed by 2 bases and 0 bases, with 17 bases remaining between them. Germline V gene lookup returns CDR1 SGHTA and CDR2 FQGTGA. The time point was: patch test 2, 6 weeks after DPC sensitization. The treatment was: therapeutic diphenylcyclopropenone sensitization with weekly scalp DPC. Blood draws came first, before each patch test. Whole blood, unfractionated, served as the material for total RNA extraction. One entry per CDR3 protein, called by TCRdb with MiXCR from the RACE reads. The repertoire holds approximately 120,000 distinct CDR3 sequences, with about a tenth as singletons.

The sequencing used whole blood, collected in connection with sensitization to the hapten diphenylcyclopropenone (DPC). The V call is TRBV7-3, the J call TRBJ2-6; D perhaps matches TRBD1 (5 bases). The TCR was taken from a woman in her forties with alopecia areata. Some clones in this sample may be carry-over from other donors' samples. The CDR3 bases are TGTGCCAGCAGCTTAGGCCTTACAGGTCCCTACTCTGGGGCCAACGTCCTGACTTTC. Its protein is CASSLGLTGPYSGANVLTF.